This T cell receptor (beta chain) was sequenced in a study of cytomegalovirus exposure and HLA in healthy donors. Overall study results and limits: Cytomegalovirus association was listed for approximately 160 TCR beta chains. According to reports, the classifier identified cytomegalovirus status with high specificity and sensitivity. A few chains linked to CMV were shown in vitro to be specific for CMV antigens.

The repertoire was sequenced with immunoSEQ multiplex PCR; TCRdb's copy has only in-frame clones and lacks some. The data contain roughly 250,000 clones, about 87% of them seen just once; the ten biggest clones take up 2.6%. The germline CDR1 and CDR2 sequences are MDHEN and SYDVKM. The V gene lost 8 bases and the J gene lost 4 bases, with 17 bases spanning the gap. CDR3 length equals 15 residues. In the case of this clone: The antigen is undetermined.

The V gene is TRBV28, the J gene TRBJ1-4; the D gene is possibly TRBD1 (5 bases). The clonotype originates from a man between 18 and 29 years old in good health and CMV-seronegative. Sequenced input: PBMCs. This CDR3 reads CASLSWSQGNEKLFF. For the CDR3, the DNA is TGTGCCAGCCTTTCTTGGAGTCAGGGTAATGAAAAACTGTTTTTT.